This TCR beta chain is from a study of blood T cell repertoires in COVID-19. Authors' data handling: How many nucleated cells were present was estimated from reference gene primer amplification. Assay: immunoSEQ multiplex PCR; the TCRdb copy retains only in-frame clones and omits some. The V and J calls and clone size were taken over from that table, and D and trimming were inferred from the DNA. Of some 250,000 clones detected, about 90% appear once; the ten largest clones hold roughly 7%. V trimming: 7 bases; J trimming: 2 bases; junction bases outside the gene matches: 18. CDR3 length equals 18 residues. Germline CDR1 reads LNHDA; CDR2 reads SQIVND (reference sequence).

The sample taken for sequencing was peripheral blood. The clonotype originates from a man in his 60s who had recovered from COVID-19. This chain links TRBV19 with TRBJ2-7; 9 bases line up with TRBD2. Written as DNA, the CDR3 is TGTGCCAGTACCCAAAAGGCACCCGGGCGGGGGGGGACCTACGAGCAGTACTTC. Amino acid sequence: CASTQKAPGRGGTYEQYF.